This TCR beta chain was obtained from a study of spatial heterogeneity in lung cancer. Whole-study context: Raw reads showed each unique TCR and UMI combination turning up more than ten times on average.

This clonotype was found many times. As to time point: sample taken at primary tumor resection. The donor population consisted of approximately 79 patients with untreated, early-stage non-small cell lung cancer. The V end was cut by 5 bases, the J end by 1 base, with 11 bases between. The CDR3 is 14 amino acids. Per germline, CDR1 SGHTA and CDR2 FQGNSA. TCRdb reanalysed the 5' RACE reads using MiXCR and keeps one entry per CDR3 protein. The sample consists of about 10,000 distinct CDR3 sequences, over 6% of them appearing once. The chain links TRBV7-2 to TRBJ1-1; tentatively, D is TRBD1 (6 bases). The source material was normal lung tissue next to the tumor, sampled at surgery. This receptor was identified in a male donor with early-stage non-small cell lung cancer. In DNA form, the CDR3 reads TGTGCCAGCAGCCCTCCGACAGGGAACACTGAAGCTTTCTTT. This translates into CASSPPTGNTEAFF.